This entry is about one T cell receptor beta chain. Clones were sequenced by immunoSEQ multiplex PCR, and TCRdb holds only the in-frame ones, with some missing. The data show about 62,000 clones, with over 75% seen just once and 5% to 6% held by the top ten. CDR3 size: 13 residues. Germline V gene sequence: CDR1 ENHRY, CDR2 SYGVKD. V shed 11 bases, J shed 3 bases, and the junction held 9 bases outside the gene matches. The record originates from a study of OX40 agonist ivuxolimab in advanced cancers. This sample comprised CD4+ or CD8+ T cells sorted from blood, obtained in a trial of the OX40 agonist ivuxolimab. This rearrangement joins TRBV10-3 to TRBJ1-1; TRBD1 matches at 7 bases. The TCR comes from an adult with an advanced solid tumor such as melanoma, head and neck, liver or kidney cancer. The CDR3 DNA reads as TGTGCCTCCAAGGGACAGCTAGACACTGAAGCTTTCTTT. Protein product: CASKGQLDTEAFF.